The T cell receptor (beta chain) under discussion was sequenced for a study of cytomegalovirus exposure and HLA in healthy donors. Germline CDR1 is SGHRS and CDR2 is YFSETQ. A total of 15 residues make up the CDR3, ends included. Amplification used 60 Vbeta primers and 13 Jbeta primers. The table came from immunoSEQ multiplex PCR; TCRdb's copy has only in-frame clones and leaves some out. The sample holds around 150,000 clones, just over 75% seen once. Of note for this clone: No DNA is shown, since the ends of the CDR3 on it are uncertain; the CDR3 is the one TCRdb lists.

This sequence originates from a woman aged 35 to 49 in good health and CMV-seronegative. Sequenced sample: PBMCs. The chain uses TRBV5-1 and TRBJ1-3; the table's D call of TRBD1 was not tested on the DNA. CDR3 amino acids: CASSLGWGSGNTLYF.